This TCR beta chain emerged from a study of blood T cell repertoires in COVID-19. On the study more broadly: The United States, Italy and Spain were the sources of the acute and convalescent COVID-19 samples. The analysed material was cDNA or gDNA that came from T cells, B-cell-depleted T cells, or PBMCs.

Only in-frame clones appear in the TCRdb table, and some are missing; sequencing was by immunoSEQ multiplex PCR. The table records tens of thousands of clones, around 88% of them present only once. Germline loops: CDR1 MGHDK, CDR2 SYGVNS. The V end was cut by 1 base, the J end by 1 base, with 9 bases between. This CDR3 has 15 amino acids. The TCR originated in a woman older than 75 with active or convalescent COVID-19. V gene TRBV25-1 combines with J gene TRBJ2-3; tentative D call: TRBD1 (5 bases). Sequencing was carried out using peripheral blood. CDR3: CASSELGRGTDTQYF. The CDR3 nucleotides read TGTGCCAGCAGTGAATTGGGCAGGGGCACAGATACGCAGTATTTT.